This T cell receptor beta chain appears in the sequencing data of a study of T-cell reconstitution after alpha-beta-depleted transplantation in children. For TCRbeta, the library was prepared with unique molecular identifiers. TCRdb reprocessed the PCR reads with MiXCR, giving one entry per CDR3 protein. The data contain 500,000 to 750,000 distinct CDR3 sequences, 13% of them singletons. General observations from the study: From newly produced T cells came most of the T-cell counts and diversity one year after transplant.

This clonotype has a handful of counts. What it recognizes is unknown. Germline CDR1 is LGHDT and CDR2 is YNNKEL (reference sequence). The CDR3 has 18 amino acids. J was trimmed by 4 bases and V by 4 bases; bases with no gene match: 16. This chain uses TRBV3-1 with TRBJ2-5; the match to TRBD2 covers 9 bases. The specimen was PBMCs, mostly from graft donor cells, collected 360 days after TCRalphabeta/CD19-depleted stem cell transplant. This sequence originates from a male patient younger than 18 who had a stem cell transplant for acute myeloid leukemia, so the T cells may come from the graft donor. The CDR3 nucleotides are TGTGCCAGCAGCCTACTAGCGGGCCGCCAGAGGTCGGTAGAGACCCAGTACTTC. It yields the protein CASSLLAGRQRSVETQYF.